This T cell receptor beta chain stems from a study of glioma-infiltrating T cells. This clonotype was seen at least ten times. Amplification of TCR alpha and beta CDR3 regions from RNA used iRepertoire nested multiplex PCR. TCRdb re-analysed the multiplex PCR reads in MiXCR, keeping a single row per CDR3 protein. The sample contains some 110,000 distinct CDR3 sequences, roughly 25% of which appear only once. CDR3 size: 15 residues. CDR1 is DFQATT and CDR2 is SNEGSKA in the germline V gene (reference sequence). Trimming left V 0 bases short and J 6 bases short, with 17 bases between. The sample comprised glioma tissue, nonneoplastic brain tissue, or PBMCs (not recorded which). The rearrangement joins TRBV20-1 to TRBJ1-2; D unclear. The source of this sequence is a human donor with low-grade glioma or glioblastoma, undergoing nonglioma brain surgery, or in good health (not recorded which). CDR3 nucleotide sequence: TGCAGTGCTAGAGACTCGACAAGGAAGGTCGATGGCTACACCTTC. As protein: CSARDSTRKVDGYTF.